This TCR beta chain derives from a study of regulatory T cells in long-lasting Graves disease. Overall study results and limits: Newly diagnosed patients shared about a thousand public clonotypes; persistent patients shared about 2,500.

Time point reported: persistent/refractory GD, antithyroid drugs over 5 years with positive TRAb. Construction of the TCR library relied on RNA isolated from PBMCs. iRepertoire HTBI primers and Arm-PCR of CDR3 regions built TCR beta libraries. TCRdb analysed the multiplex PCR reads with MiXCR anew, one entry per CDR3 protein. The sample has about 470,000 distinct CDR3 sequences, roughly 20% seen once. This clonotype was seen ten or more times. Its antigen remains unidentified. Material: peripheral blood mononuclear cells (PBMCs), obtained when the disease was refractory, from a patient treated with antithyroid drugs. The TCR sequence derives from a female donor with Graves disease.

The CDR3 DNA reads TGTGCCAGCACCCAACCACGGGGGTTCGCCTACGAGCAGTACTTC. Its protein product is CASTQPRGFAYEQYF. The chain is built from TRBV28 and TRBJ2-7; tentatively, D is TRBD2 (6 bases). Germline assignment: CDR1 MDHEN and CDR2 SYDVKM. V lost 7 bases, J lost 2 bases, and 18 bases lay in between. This CDR3 is 15 amino acids long.